This T cell receptor beta chain was recorded in a study of T-cell memory formation after mild COVID-19. TCRdb used MiXCR to reprocess the 5' RACE reads, holding one entry per CDR3 protein. The sample comprises over 500,000 distinct CDR3 sequences, approximately 15% of which are singletons, and roughly 8.2% rests with the top ten. The sample holds a few counts of this clonotype. CDR3 length equals 15 residues. V was pared by 1 base and J by 2 bases, with 11 bases between. From germline, CDR1 is MDHEN and CDR2 SYDVKM. The J gene is TRBJ2-5, the V gene TRBV28, with D maybe TRBD2 (6 bases). The sample was PBMCs or a T cell subset sorted from them (not recorded which). The clonotype comes from an adult woman who had mild COVID-19 (a few samples of this study predate the infection). Cell type and time point are not known. DNA of the CDR3: TGTGCCAGCAGTTTATCTCTAGCGAGACAAGAGACCCAGTACTTC. Encoded protein: CASSLSLARQETQYF.